This entry describes one TCR beta chain. The antigen remains undetermined. Other DNA sequences of this sample code for an identical CDR3. The authors sorted CD4+ naive, central memory, regulatory and stem cell-like memory cells via CD45RO/CCR7/CD25/CD127/CD95/CD27. These data come from a study of beta chain features in type 1 diabetes. Overall study context: Similarity in age, gender and cell yields was seen between patients and healthy donors. Cells sorted and examined across all samples totaled 85 million to 110 million.

Notes on the study in general: PCR might favor shorter templates, but any such skew would affect patients and controls equally. Shortening of TCRB CDR3s, moderate but significant, appeared in all four CD4+ subsets of Type 1 diabetes patients.

As every portion of the isolated RNA was reverse transcribed, the sequencing read expressed TCRB transcripts. Sequenced by immunoSEQ multiplex PCR; TCRdb stores in-frame clones only, minus some. The sample records approximately 160,000 clones, approximately 10% being singletons. Germline V gene data show CDR1 as SNHLY and CDR2 as FYNNEI. Trimming removed 6 bases at V and 4 bases at J, with 13 bases between. The length of the CDR3 is 14 residues. Sequencing was done on a sample of central memory CD4+ T cells from blood. The gene calls are TRBV2 and TRBJ1-3, with unresolved D. This clonotype was sampled from a young man with type 1 diabetes. The CDR3 coding sequence is TGTGCCAGCAGGGCCACGGGTTCCGGAAACACCATATATTTT. It translates to CASRATGSGNTIYF.